This is a list of T cell receptor beta chains from one sample in a study of shared clonotypes between healthy human individuals. The table came from immunoSEQ multiplex PCR; TCRdb's copy has only in-frame clones and leaves some out. The data show approximately 2.1 million clones, with about 92% seen just once and 0.3% to 0.4% held by the top ten. Sequences were obtained from naive CD4+ T cells from PBMCs. The origin of the receptors is a young man in good health. Some clones in this sample may be carry-over from other donors' samples. Each CDR3 is given with its conserved first and last residue. A D gene is named only where the DNA matches it firmly. Rows may omit the clone size; those that give it use once, few, many or a size class.

d_call: -
j_call: TRBJ1-3
clone_size: -
v_call: TRBV9
cdr3_length: 16
cdr3_aa: CASSTESRDSGNTIYF
cdr3_nt: TGTGCCAGCAGCACCGAGTCCAGGGATTCAGGAAACACCATATATTTT

d_call: TRBD2
j_call: TRBJ2-7
clone_size: -
v_call: TRBV7-8
cdr3_length: 14
cdr3_aa: CASSYGTMTYEQYF
cdr3_nt: TGTGCCAGCAGCTATGGGACTATGACCTACGAGCAGTACTTC

d_call: -
j_call: TRBJ1-4
clone_size: once
v_call: TRBV5-4
cdr3_length: 14
cdr3_aa: CASSRGGGDEKLFF
cdr3_nt: TGTGCCAGCAGCCGGGGAGGTGGGGATGAAAAACTGTTTTTT

d_call: TRBD2
j_call: TRBJ2-1
clone_size: -
v_call: TRBV29-1
cdr3_length: 18
cdr3_aa: CSVNIGTSAYSSYNEQFF
cdr3_nt: TGCAGCGTAAACATTGGGACTAGCGCTTACAGCTCCTACAATGAGCAGTTCTTC

d_call: TRBD1
j_call: TRBJ1-4
clone_size: -
v_call: TRBV5-1
cdr3_length: 15
cdr3_aa: CASSGQGALNEKLFF
cdr3_nt: TGCGCCAGCAGCGGACAGGGGGCCCTTAATGAAAAACTGTTTTTT

d_call: -
j_call: TRBJ2-4
clone_size: -
v_call: TRBV12-1
cdr3_length: 14
cdr3_aa: CASSSAGPKNIQYF
cdr3_nt: TGTGCCAGCAGCTCAGCGGGACCCAAAAACATTCAGTACTTC

d_call: -
j_call: TRBJ2-3
clone_size: -
v_call: TRBV28
cdr3_length: 14
cdr3_aa: CASSTRTSTDTQYF
cdr3_nt: TGTGCCAGCAGTACCCGGACTAGCACAGATACGCAGTATTTT

d_call: -
j_call: TRBJ1-5
clone_size: -
v_call: TRBV19
cdr3_length: 16
cdr3_aa: CASSITLRAGNQPQHF
cdr3_nt: TGTGCCAGTAGTATAACGCTCAGGGCAGGCAATCAGCCCCAGCATTTT

d_call: -
j_call: TRBJ1-1
clone_size: -
v_call: TRBV5-4
cdr3_length: 15
cdr3_aa: CASSLLREENTEAFF
cdr3_nt: TGTGCCAGCAGCTTATTGCGTGAGGAGAACACTGAAGCTTTCTTT

d_call: -
j_call: TRBJ1-3
clone_size: -
v_call: TRBV28
cdr3_length: 16
cdr3_aa: CASSSPQGQGGNTIYF
cdr3_nt: TGTGCCAGCAGTTCCCCTCAGGGGCAGGGCGGGAACACCATATATTTT

d_call: -
j_call: TRBJ1-5
clone_size: -
v_call: TRBV5-1
cdr3_length: 13
cdr3_aa: CASSDQGGQPQHF
cdr3_nt: TGCGCCAGCAGCGATCAGGGTGGCCAGCCCCAGCATTTT

d_call: -
j_call: TRBJ1-1
clone_size: -
v_call: TRBV9
cdr3_length: 14
cdr3_aa: CASSVGGLEYEAFF
cdr3_nt: TGTGCCAGCAGCGTAGGGGGTTTGGAATATGAAGCTTTCTTT

d_call: -
j_call: TRBJ1-1
clone_size: once
v_call: TRBV7-2
cdr3_length: 14
cdr3_aa: CASSRDHINTEAFF
cdr3_nt: TGTGCCAGCAGCCGCGACCATATCAACACTGAAGCTTTCTTT

d_call: TRBD1
j_call: TRBJ2-6
clone_size: -
v_call: TRBV9
cdr3_length: 19
cdr3_aa: CASSIQGLHPRSGANVLTF
cdr3_nt: TGTGCCAGCAGCATACAGGGGCTCCACCCCCGGTCTGGGGCCAACGTCCTGACTTTC

d_call: TRBD1
j_call: TRBJ2-3
clone_size: -
v_call: TRBV10-2
cdr3_length: 20
cdr3_aa: CASSETGGGPRRGWADTQYF
cdr3_nt: TGCGCCAGCAGTGAGACAGGGGGCGGTCCCCGTCGGGGGTGGGCAGATACGCAGTATTTT

d_call: -
j_call: TRBJ1-2
clone_size: -
v_call: TRBV25-1
cdr3_length: 13
cdr3_aa: CASSDGTRHGYTF
cdr3_nt: TGTGCCAGCAGTGACGGCACCCGTCATGGCTACACCTTC

d_call: -
j_call: TRBJ2-7
clone_size: -
v_call: TRBV23-1
cdr3_length: 17
cdr3_aa: CASSQSYSDAGFDEQYF
cdr3_nt: TGCGCCAGCAGTCAATCGTATTCGGACGCGGGTTTCGACGAGCAGTACTTC

d_call: -
j_call: TRBJ1-2
clone_size: -
v_call: TRBV6-5
cdr3_length: 13
cdr3_aa: CASRGPVPRRYTF
cdr3_nt: TGTGCCAGCAGGGGGCCAGTCCCGCGACGCTACACCTTC

d_call: -
j_call: TRBJ2-3
clone_size: once
v_call: TRBV28
cdr3_length: 16
cdr3_aa: CASSFRISDGTDTQYF
cdr3_nt: TGTGCCAGCAGTTTTCGGATAAGCGACGGTACAGATACGCAGTATTTT

d_call: -
j_call: TRBJ1-5
clone_size: -
v_call: TRBV28
cdr3_length: 17
cdr3_aa: CASSLSGLQGANQPQHF
cdr3_nt: TGTGCCAGCAGTTTATCTGGTCTGCAGGGAGCCAATCAGCCCCAGCATTTT

d_call: -
j_call: TRBJ1-3
clone_size: -
v_call: TRBV9
cdr3_length: 16
cdr3_aa: CASSVSPGSSGNTIYF
cdr3_nt: TGTGCCAGCAGCGTAAGTCCGGGCAGCTCTGGAAACACCATATATTTT

d_call: -
j_call: TRBJ1-4
clone_size: -
v_call: TRBV9
cdr3_length: 18
cdr3_aa: CASSATQRSGTVNEKLFF
cdr3_nt: TGTGCCAGCAGCGCAACCCAACGATCCGGGACGGTGAATGAAAAACTGTTTTTT

d_call: TRBD1
j_call: TRBJ1-2
clone_size: -
v_call: TRBV7-9
cdr3_length: 13
cdr3_aa: CASSLTGGGGYTF
cdr3_nt: TGTGCCAGCAGCTTGACAGGGGGCGGTGGCTACACCTTC

d_call: TRBD1
j_call: TRBJ1-6
clone_size: -
v_call: TRBV25-1
cdr3_length: 14
cdr3_aa: CASRRDRDFSPLHF
cdr3_nt: TGTGCCAGCAGGCGGGACAGGGACTTTTCACCCCTCCACTTT

d_call: TRBD1
j_call: TRBJ1-4
clone_size: -
v_call: TRBV29-1
cdr3_length: 13
cdr3_aa: CSVGGTDDEKLFF
cdr3_nt: TGCAGCGTTGGAGGGACAGATGATGAAAAACTGTTTTTT

d_call: -
j_call: TRBJ2-1
clone_size: -
v_call: TRBV11-3
cdr3_length: 14
cdr3_aa: CASSQDGSYNEQFF
cdr3_nt: TGTGCCAGCAGCCAGGATGGCTCCTACAATGAGCAGTTCTTC

d_call: TRBD1
j_call: TRBJ2-5
clone_size: -
v_call: TRBV19
cdr3_length: 14
cdr3_aa: CASSRDRLRGTQYF
cdr3_nt: TGTGCCAGTAGCCGGGACAGATTAAGGGGGACCCAGTACTTC

d_call: -
j_call: TRBJ2-2
clone_size: -
v_call: TRBV19
cdr3_length: 16
cdr3_aa: CASSGVSRSWTGELFF
cdr3_nt: TGTGCCAGTAGTGGGGTATCAAGGTCCTGGACCGGGGAGCTGTTTTTT

d_call: TRBD1
j_call: TRBJ2-5
clone_size: -
v_call: TRBV30
cdr3_length: 14
cdr3_aa: CAWSRGQGVETQYF
cdr3_nt: TGTGCCTGGTCCCGAGGACAGGGGGTAGAGACCCAGTACTTC

d_call: TRBD1
j_call: TRBJ1-2
clone_size: -
v_call: TRBV28
cdr3_length: 16
cdr3_aa: CASSSHSDRGVDGYTF
cdr3_nt: TGTGCCAGCAGTTCACATTCGGACAGGGGAGTCGACGGCTACACCTTC

d_call: TRBD2
j_call: TRBJ2-7
clone_size: -
v_call: TRBV6-6
cdr3_length: 15
cdr3_aa: CASRLTSGRGGEQYF
cdr3_nt: TGTGCCAGCAGACTGACTAGCGGGAGAGGTGGCGAGCAGTACTTC

d_call: -
j_call: TRBJ2-5
clone_size: -
v_call: TRBV18
cdr3_length: 15
cdr3_aa: CASSPPGLGKETQYF
cdr3_nt: TGTGCCAGCTCACCCCCGGGACTTGGGAAAGAGACCCAGTACTTC

d_call: TRBD1
j_call: TRBJ2-5
clone_size: -
v_call: TRBV28
cdr3_length: 16
cdr3_aa: CASSPGQGVIQETQYF
cdr3_nt: TGTGCCAGCAGTCCCGGACAGGGAGTGATCCAAGAGACCCAGTACTTC